This T cell receptor (beta chain) was observed in a study of blood T cell repertoires in COVID-19. Study details: Donors in the United States, Italy and Spain gave samples during acute or convalescent COVID-19. T cells, B-cell-depleted T cells, or PBMCs provided the cDNA or gDNA that served as material.

Germline V gives CDR1 KGHSH, CDR2 LQKENI. Trimming stripped 4 bases from V and 1 base from J, with 10 bases between. This CDR3 has 14 residues. Only in-frame clones appear in the TCRdb table, and some are missing; sequencing was by immunoSEQ multiplex PCR. The table lists tens of thousands of clones, over 80% of them singletons. This clone was observed a few times. Sequencing was performed on peripheral blood. The receptor comes from a human donor in a cohort sampled during active COVID-19. The J gene is TRBJ1-1, the V gene TRBV18; D ambiguous. The CDR3 bases are TGTGCCAGCTCACTCTACGACAAGAACACTGAAGCTTTCTTT. This gives the protein CASSLYDKNTEAFF. Looking up the rest from reference TRBV18 and TRBJ1-1 gives the full variable domain: NAGVMQNPRHLVRRRGQEARLRCSPMKGHSHVYWYRQLPEEGLKFMVYLQKENIIDESGMPKERFSAEFPKEGPSILRIQQVVRGDSAAYFCASSLYDKNTEAFFGQGTRLTVV.